Listed below are T cell receptor beta chains from one sample, sequenced in a study of T cells in Graves' hyperthyroidism and ophthalmopathy. TCRdb processed the multiplex PCR reads anew with MiXCR; each CDR3 protein has one entry. The repertoire consists of about 530,000 distinct CDR3 sequences, with under 20% occurring once and the leading ten covering around 17%. Sequencing was performed on blood. Source of these receptors: a woman in her late teens or twenties with Graves' ophthalmopathy. Both conserved end residues are part of each CDR3. The D gene is left open where the match is weak. Some rows mark clone size as missing; the rest say once, few, many or name a class of expanded clone.

size: few
V: TRBV6-1
D: TRBD2
J: TRBJ2-2
length: 16
CDR3: CASSEPSGGNTGELFF
DNA: TGTGCCAGCAGTGAACCTAGCGGAGGAAACACCGGGGAGCTGTTTTTT

size: few
V: TRBV12-3/TRBV12-4
D: NA
J: TRBJ2-1
length: 15
CDR3: CASHRGLRVPNEQFF
DNA: TGTGCCAGCCACCGGGGGCTAAGAGTCCCCAATGAGCAGTTCTTC

size: NA
V: TRBV6-5
D: NA
J: TRBJ2-7
length: 14
CDR3: CASSYPDSTYEQYF
DNA: TGTGCCAGCAGTTATCCGGACTCTACCTACGAGCAGTACTTC

size: few
V: TRBV9
D: NA
J: TRBJ1-2
length: 11
CDR3: CASSAYVGYTF
DNA: TGTGCCAGCAGCGCCTATGTTGGCTACACCTTC

size: many
V: TRBV7-8
D: NA
J: TRBJ2-1
length: 18
CDR3: CASSLGVGERSSYNEQFF
DNA: TGTGCCAGCAGCTTAGGTGTCGGGGAACGGAGCTCCTACAATGAGCAGTTCTTC

size: NA
V: TRBV12-3/TRBV12-4
D: NA
J: TRBJ1-3
length: 16
CDR3: CASIIDSQVRGNTIYF
DNA: TGTGCCAGCATCATAGACAGCCAAGTTCGGGGAAACACCATATATTTT

size: few
V: TRBV5-1
D: NA
J: TRBJ1-2
length: 12
CDR3: CASGVDGKGYTF
DNA: TGCGCCAGCGGAGTGGACGGGAAGGGCTACACCTTC

size: few
V: TRBV12-3/TRBV12-4
D: NA
J: TRBJ1-1
length: 14
CDR3: CASSFGGLHTEAFF
DNA: TGTGCCAGCAGTTTCGGGGGACTTCACACTGAAGCTTTCTTT

size: NA
V: TRBV20-1
D: TRBD1
J: TRBJ1-3
length: 17
CDR3: CSARDNPTGASGNTIYF
DNA: TGCAGTGCTAGAGATAACCCCACAGGGGCCTCTGGAAACACCATATATTTT

size: many
V: TRBV28
D: NA
J: TRBJ1-4
length: 15
CDR3: CASSRGGRRNEKLFF
DNA: TGTGCCAGCAGCCGAGGGGGACGGCGTAATGAAAAACTGTTTTTT

size: many
V: TRBV7-2
D: TRBD1
J: TRBJ1-2
length: 15
CDR3: CASSLVDREHYGYTF
DNA: TGTGCCAGCAGCTTAGTCGACAGGGAGCACTATGGCTACACCTTC